The 3 T cell receptor beta chains reported below all come from one sample, sequenced in a study of somatic mutations in cytotoxic T cells in rheumatoid arthritis. Clones were read by immunoSEQ multiplex PCR, and TCRdb kept only the in-frame ones, dropping some. The sample yields under 8,000 clones, 80% to 90% seen once. The sequenced sample consisted of CD8+ T cells sorted from blood. The receptors derive from a woman aged 70-85 years with rheumatoid arthritis.

This chain connects TRBV6-5 to TRBJ2-2; TRBD1 is a possible D gene (6 bases). There are 15 residues in the CDR3. CDR1 is MNHEY, CDR2 SVGAGI, per germline. V was pared by 6 bases and J by 0 bases, with 11 bases between. CDR3 in amino acids: CASRTGTSNTGELFF. The CDR3 DNA sequence: TGTGCCAGCAGGACCGGGACATCGAACACCGGGGAGCTGTTTTTT.

V and J are TRBV4-3 and TRBJ2-7, with TRBD1 as a possible D gene (5 bases). CDR1 and CDR2 (germline): LGHNA, YSLEER. V gave up 0 bases and J gave up 3 bases, with 12 bases separating them. The CDR3 loop spans 15 amino acids. Here the CDR3 reads CASSQDAGSVYEQYF. Here the CDR3 DNA reads TGCGCCAGCAGCCAAGATGCAGGGTCGGTCTACGAGCAGTACTTC.

This rearrangement joins TRBV11-3 to TRBJ2-7, with 9 bases that match TRBD1. The junction had 2 bases not matched to a gene; V was cut back by 2 bases and J by 3 bases. CDR1 SGHNT and CDR2 YENEEA come from the germline V gene. CDR3 size: 14 residues. The CDR3 DNA is TGTGCCAGCAGCTTACGGACAGGGGACTACGAGCAGTACTTC. Its translation: CASSLRTGDYEQYF.